A single sample gave rise to the 16 T cell receptor beta chains below, sequenced in a study of blood T cell dynamics during melanoma immunotherapy. The method was immunoSEQ multiplex PCR; TCRdb's version includes in-frame clones alone and lacks a portion of them. The profile shows over 10,000 clones, 91% of them singletons. Time point described: week 3, after first cycle of checkpoint inhibitor. The specimen comprised effector memory CD8+ T cells from blood, sampled from a patient treated with checkpoint blockade. The receptors stem from a human donor with melanoma.

This clone came up once. The V call is TRBV29-1, the J call TRBJ1-4; D possibly corresponds to TRBD1 (5 bases). The V gene lost 3 bases and the J gene lost 5 bases, with 10 bases spanning the gap. This CDR3 is 13 amino acids long. CDR1 and CDR2 from the germline V gene are SQVTM and ANQGSEA. CDR3 DNA: TGCAGCGTTGACCCAGGGACGAATGAAAAACTGTTTTTT. Protein: CSVDPGTNEKLFF.

CDR3 protein: CASSPILAAQETQYF. CDR3 in DNA: TGTGCCAGCTCACCAATACTAGCGGCCCAAGAGACCCAGTACTTC. V and J are TRBV18 and TRBJ2-5, with 8 positions matching TRBD2. Trimming removed 2 bases from V and 1 base from J; junction bases left unmatched: 3. This CDR3 has 15 residues. Germline V gives CDR1 KGHSH, CDR2 LQKENI. The variable domain in full, with the rest retrieved from reference TRBV18 and TRBJ2-5, is NAGVMQNPRHLVRRRGQEARLRCSPMKGHSHVYWYRQLPEEGLKFMVYLQKENIIDESGMPKERFSAEFPKEGPSILRIQQVVRGDSAAYFCASSPILAAQETQYFGPGTRLLVL.

The genes are TRBV7-9 and TRBJ2-3; TRBD2 aligns across 7 bases. V was pared by 8 bases and J by 6 bases, with 11 bases of the junction left unmatched. Germline values: CDR1 SEHNR, CDR2 FQNEAQ (reference sequence). The CDR3 runs 14 residues. CDR3 sequence (DNA): TGTGCCAGCGCGGGACTACCACATCTGGATACGCAGTATTTT. It encodes CASAGLPHLDTQYF.

This clone has a single count. V and J are TRBV15 and TRBJ2-7; D is unresolved. CDR1 and CDR2 (germline): LNHNV, YYDKDF (reference sequence). The CDR3 consists of 14 residues. Trimming left V 6 bases short and J 0 bases short, with 12 bases between. CDR3: CATRPTQSSYEQYF. For the CDR3, the DNA is TGTGCCACCAGACCGACACAGAGCTCCTACGAGCAGTACTTC.

The V and J genes are TRBV19 and TRBJ2-1; 8 bases fit TRBD1. The CDR3 loop spans 17 amino acids. J gave up 5 bases and V 4 bases, and 13 bases lay outside the gene matches. CDR1 is LNHDA, CDR2 SQIVND, per germline (reference sequence). The CDR3 loop reads CASSRGTARGLHNEQFF. The CDR3 region has the DNA TGTGCCAGTAGTAGGGGGACAGCCAGGGGGCTGCACAATGAGCAGTTCTTC.

This chain links TRBV27 with TRBJ2-1; 10 nucleotides line up with TRBD2. The junction had 7 bases not matched to a gene; V was cut back by 6 bases and J by 8 bases. The length of the CDR3 is 14 residues. CDR1 is MNHEY, CDR2 SMNVEV, per germline (reference sequence). As DNA, the CDR3 is TGTGCCAGCAGCACCTTAGCGGGAGGTTATGAGCAGTTCTTC. Translating gives CASSTLAGGYEQFF.

The chain uses TRBV5-1 and TRBJ2-3; TRBD2 agrees at 11 bases. This CDR3 region has 18 residues. V shed 2 bases and J 2 bases; nucleotides not matched to a gene: 10. Germline loops: CDR1 SGHRS, CDR2 YFSETQ. The CDR3 DNA reads TGCGCCAGCAGCTTCGGACTAGCGGGCCGGACCTCCACAGATACGCAGTATTTT. This gives the protein CASSFGLAGRTSTDTQYF.

For the CDR3, the DNA is TGCGCCAGCAGTGGGGGAGGGGAAGGCACTGAAGCTTTCTTT. It codes for CASSGGGEGTEAFF. V and J are TRBV10-2 and TRBJ1-1, with TRBD1 as a possible D gene (5 bases). Germline CDR1 and CDR2: WSHSY and SAAADI. V gave up 4 bases and J gave up 4 bases, with 13 bases separating them. The CDR3 covers 14 residues.

The V gene is TRBV29-1, the J gene TRBJ1-1; tentative D call: TRBD1 (6 bases). The length of the CDR3 is 15 residues. The germline V gene encodes CDR1 SQVTM and CDR2 ANQGSEA. Trimming took 3 bases from V and 2 from J, leaving 16 bases between them. The CDR3 reads CSVDNKQGTNTEAFF. The CDR3 nucleotides are TGCAGCGTTGATAATAAACAGGGTACAAACACTGAAGCTTTCTTT.

V is TRBV4-3 and J is TRBJ2-1; 11 bases match TRBD1. V trimming: 4 bases; J trimming: 6 bases; junction bases outside the gene matches: 2. CDR1 and CDR2 (germline): LGHNA, YSLEER. This CDR3 has 14 amino acids. The CDR3 nucleotides read TGCGCCAGCAGCCCGGGGACAGGGGGCAATGAGCAGTTCTTC. Protein sequence: CASSPGTGGNEQFF.

This clone was counted between two and nine times. The rearrangement uses TRBV7-9 and TRBJ1-2; D perhaps matches TRBD1 (5 bases). Germline values: CDR1 SEHNR, CDR2 FQNEAQ (reference sequence). This CDR3 has 12 amino acids. Trimming pared 5 bases from V and 8 bases from J, leaving 12 bases between. The CDR3 region is CASSPGTEGYTF. The CDR3, as DNA: TGTGCCAGCAGCCCGGGGACCGAAGGCTACACCTTC.

The rearrangement uses TRBV5-1 and TRBJ2-1; the D gene could be TRBD1 or TRBD2 (6 bases each). This CDR3 contains 14 residues. The V and J ends lost 5 bases and 8 bases respectively, with 17 bases between them. Germline CDR1 reads SGHRS; CDR2 reads YFSETQ. This CDR3 reads CASRLQGGSDEQFF. As DNA, the CDR3 is TGCGCCAGCAGATTACAGGGAGGTAGCGATGAGCAGTTCTTC.

This chain links TRBV5-1 with TRBJ2-6; D remains unclear. Germline V gene sequence: CDR1 SGHRS, CDR2 YFSETQ. The CDR3 runs to 16 residues. V shed 0 bases and J shed 0 bases, with 7 bases lying between them. CDR3 residues: CASSLELLSGANVLTF. The CDR3 nucleotides read TGCGCCAGCAGCTTGGAGTTGCTCTCTGGGGCCAACGTCCTGACTTTC. The full variable domain, rest sourced from reference TRBV5-1 and TRBJ2-6, is KAGVTQTPRYLIKTRGQQVTLSCSPISGHRSVSWYQQTPGQGLQFLFEYFSETQRNKGNFPGRFSGRQFSNSRSEMNVSTLELGDSALYLCASSLELLSGANVLTFGAGSRLTVL.

V usage is TRBV11-2 and J usage is TRBJ2-7; D may be TRBD1 or TRBD2 (5 bases each). The CDR3 sequence is 13 residues long. V lost 10 bases and J lost 2, with 15 bases in between. Germline V gene data show CDR1 as SGHAT and CDR2 as FQNNGV. CDR3 coding DNA: TGTGCCACGTCGGGGCAGGCAACCTACGAGCAGTACTTC. Translation gives CATSGQATYEQYF.

This chain connects TRBV2 to TRBJ2-1, with 8 bases aligning to TRBD1. V lost 6 bases and J lost 0; bases outside the gene matches: 4. Germline values: CDR1 SNHLY, CDR2 FYNNEI. The CDR3 sequence is 15 residues long. The CDR3 bases are TGTGCCAGCAGCGACAGGGGAAGCTCCTACAATGAGCAGTTCTTC. Its translation: CASSDRGSSYNEQFF.

The V gene is TRBV19, the J gene TRBJ2-5, with TRBD2 matching over 13 bases. The V gene's germline CDR1 is LNHDA and CDR2 SQIVND (reference sequence). V gave up 5 bases and J gave up 5 bases; unmatched junction bases: 8. The CDR3 totals 16 residues. CDR3 in DNA: TGTGCCAGTAGTCCTGGACTAGCGGGAGCTGGGGAGACCCAGTACTTC. It encodes CASSPGLAGAGETQYF.